Following are 23 T cell receptor beta chains from one sample sequenced in a study of shared clonotypes between healthy human individuals. The repertoire was sequenced with immunoSEQ multiplex PCR; TCRdb's copy has only in-frame clones and lacks some. The sample lists a few hundred thousand clones, about nine tenths seen once, with around 15% in the top ten. The sample comprised memory CD8+ T cells sorted from blood. Subset defined: CD45RO+ cells pooled with CCR7-negative TemRA cells. Receptor source: a man between 18 and 35 years old in good health.

This clone was observed a single time. The V and J genes are TRBV27 and TRBJ2-7; D may be TRBD2 (6 bases). V was trimmed by 5 bases and J by 2 bases, leaving 19 bases between them. Germline loops: CDR1 MNHEY, CDR2 SMNVEV (reference sequence). The CDR3 sequence is 16 residues long. The CDR3 protein is CASSPHRDFITYEQYF. CDR3 DNA sequence: TGTGCCAGCAGTCCCCACCGGGACTTTATTACCTACGAGCAGTACTTC.

The gene calls are TRBV4-3 and TRBJ1-4; D not certain. Deletions cut 5 bases from V and 5 bases from J, with 21 bases between. From germline, CDR1 is LGHNA and CDR2 YSLEER. This CDR3 spans 17 amino acids. The CDR3 is CASSFQDAGALNEKLFF. The CDR3 DNA reads as TGCGCCAGCAGCTTCCAAGATGCAGGCGCCTTAAATGAAAAACTGTTTTTT.

In its sample, this clone was seen a few times. The chain has TRBV28 and TRBJ2-5; maybe TRBD2 (6 bases). With 4 bases removed from V and 8 bases from J, the gap between germline ends came to 11 bases. The CDR3 is 12 residues long. Germline loops: CDR1 MDHEN, CDR2 SYDVKM. The CDR3 DNA reads as TGTGCCAGCAGTTCCTCCGGGGGAACCCAGTACTTC. It is translated as CASSSSGGTQYF.

The J gene is TRBJ1-4, the V gene TRBV27; D is uncertain. CDR3 length equals 18 residues. In germline, CDR1 is MNHEY, CDR2 SMNVEV (reference sequence). Deletions cut 4 bases from V and 0 bases from J, with 18 bases between. The CDR3 reads CASSSYKASGATNEKLFF. The CDR3 DNA reads as TGTGCCAGCAGTTCGTATAAGGCGTCAGGTGCAACTAATGAAAAACTGTTTTTT. Full variable domain (missing parts from reference TRBV27 and TRBJ1-4): EAQVTQNPRYLITVTGKKLTVTCSQNMNHEYMSWYRQDPGLGLRQIYYSMNVEVTDKGDVPEGYKVSRKEKRNFPLILESPSPNQTSLYFCASSSYKASGATNEKLFFGSGTQLSVL.

The chain is built from TRBV6-6 and TRBJ2-1; D unresolved. Per the germline V gene, CDR1 is MNHNY and CDR2 is SVGAGI (reference sequence). V shed 7 bases and J shed 4 bases, with 8 bases lying between them. This CDR3 has 12 residues. CDR3 residues: CASTHLYNEQFF. In DNA, the CDR3 is TGTGCCAGCACTCATCTTTACAATGAGCAGTTCTTC.

This sequence joins TRBV18 and TRBJ2-5, with D unclear. The germline V and J ends were trimmed by 6 bases and 5 bases, with 10 bases remaining between them. This CDR3 comprises 12 residues. Germline V gene data show CDR1 as KGHSH and CDR2 as LQKENI. CDR3 protein: CASSHWAETQYF. Written as DNA, the CDR3 is TGTGCCAGCTCTCATTGGGCGGAGACCCAGTACTTC. Based on the CDR3 plus reference TRBV18 and TRBJ2-5, the full variable domain is NAGVMQNPRHLVRRRGQEARLRCSPMKGHSHVYWYRQLPEEGLKFMVYLQKENIIDESGMPKERFSAEFPKEGPSILRIQQVVRGDSAAYFCASSHWAETQYFGPGTRLLVL.

This chain uses TRBV29-1 with TRBJ2-1; D is possibly TRBD2 (6 bases). From germline, CDR1 is SQVTM and CDR2 ANQGSEA. The CDR3 has 13 residues. Trimming took 4 bases from V and 0 from J, leaving 7 bases between them. The CDR3 region has the DNA TGCAGCGTTGGCGGGATCTCCTACAATGAGCAGTTCTTC. Protein: CSVGGISYNEQFF.

The chain has TRBV10-2 and TRBJ2-1, with D uncertain. Trimming stripped 3 bases from V and 7 bases from J, with 13 bases between. The CDR3 contains 14 residues. The germline gives CDR1 WSHSY, CDR2 SAAADI. This CDR3 reads CASSEEVGRNEQFF. CDR3 bases: TGCGCCAGCAGTGAAGAGGTAGGTCGGAATGAGCAGTTCTTC.

This clone was detected once. V is TRBV5-6 and J is TRBJ2-1; the match to TRBD2 covers 9 bases. Germline lookup yields CDR1 SGHDT and CDR2 YYEEEE. This CDR3 has 14 amino acids. With 2 bases clipped from V and 5 bases from J, the junction kept 2 bases outside the gene matches. CDR3 DNA: TGTGCCAGCAGCTTTAGCGGGAGTCACAATGAGCAGTTCTTC. Its protein is CASSFSGSHNEQFF.

This clone has a single count. V usage is TRBV5-1 and J usage is TRBJ1-2, with 8 bases aligning to TRBD1. This CDR3 has 15 residues. Per germline, CDR1 SGHRS and CDR2 YFSETQ. With V trimmed by 4 bases and J by 2 bases, 7 bases remained unmatched. CDR3 DNA sequence: TGCGCCAGCAGCGCTGGACAGGGTGGAAACTATGGCTACACCTTC. Protein sequence: CASSAGQGGNYGYTF.

This clone appeared once. A much larger clone is a single base away; this may be a read error. The sample contains more than one DNA sequence encoding this CDR3. The chain carries TRBV5-6 and TRBJ2-7; unclear D gene. The CDR3 contains 11 residues. Deletions cut 0 bases from V and 4 bases from J, with 2 bases between. Germline values: CDR1 SGHDT, CDR2 YYEEEE. The CDR3 DNA sequence: TGTGCCAGCAGCTTGGGTTACGAGCAGTACTTC. This sequence encodes CASSLGYEQYF.

V gene TRBV30 combines with J gene TRBJ2-2; a weak D match, TRBD1 (5 bases). The CDR3 runs to 14 residues. Trimming left V 2 bases short and J 7 bases short, with 14 bases between. Germline assignment: CDR1 GTSNPN and CDR2 SVGIG (reference sequence). The CDR3 loop is CAWSPLRVIGELFF. Written as DNA, the CDR3 is TGTGCCTGGAGTCCCCTCAGGGTGATCGGGGAGCTGTTTTTT.

This sequence joins TRBV5-8 and TRBJ2-1; 7 bases fit TRBD2. V lost 4 bases, J lost 3 bases, and 7 bases stayed unmatched. There are 15 residues in the CDR3. Germline V gives CDR1 SGHTS, CDR2 YDEGEE. CDR3 sequence (DNA): TGTGCCAGCAGCACCGGGACTACGAACTACAATGAGCAGTTCTTC. Translated, it gives CASSTGTTNYNEQFF.

The chain combines TRBV6-5 with TRBJ1-5, with no clear D. Germline V gene sequence: CDR1 MNHEY, CDR2 SVGAGI. Trimming shortened V by 4 bases and J by 6 bases, and 13 bases separated the two germline ends. The CDR3 is made up of 14 amino acids. The CDR3 DNA follows: TGTGCCAGCAGTTCACTCGGTCGAGGTCAGCCCCAGCATTTT. This translates into CASSSLGRGQPQHF.

This clone was counted a single time. The chain couples TRBV5-6 to TRBJ1-1; TRBD1 might be the D (5 bases). Between the trimmed V and J ends, which lost 0 bases and 5 bases, there was a span of 23 bases. Germline V lookup: CDR1 SGHDT, CDR2 YYEEEE. This CDR3 is built from 18 residues. This chain's CDR3 is CASSLGGLKQAWGTEAFF. CDR3 coding DNA: TGTGCCAGCAGCTTGGGTGGGCTAAAACAGGCCTGGGGGACTGAAGCTTTCTTT. The whole variable domain, remainder taken from reference TRBV5-6 and TRBJ1-1, is DAGVTQSPTHLIKTRGQQVTLRCSPKSGHDTVSWYQQALGQGPQFIFQYYEEEERQRGNFPDRFSGHQFPNYSSELNVNALLLGDSALYLCASSLGGLKQAWGTEAFFGQGTRLTVV.

The V call is TRBV9, the J call TRBJ2-3; D unresolved. The germline V and J ends were trimmed by 3 bases and 7 bases, with 18 bases remaining between them. The CDR3 is 15 residues long. Per germline, CDR1 SGDLS and CDR2 YYNGEE. This CDR3 is CASSDRTGTSNTQYF. CDR3 nucleotides: TGTGCCAGCAGCGATCGGACCGGTACCTCAAATACGCAGTATTTT.

This chain uses TRBV2 with TRBJ2-7; TRBD2 matches at 9 bases. V was pared by 3 bases and J by 3 bases, with 6 bases of the junction left unmatched. Germline CDR1 and CDR2: SNHLY and FYNNEI. The CDR3 is 15 residues long. CDR3 bases: TGTGCCAGCAGTGAGCAATTAGCGGGAGTCTACGAGCAGTACTTC. It yields the protein CASSEQLAGVYEQYF.

V is TRBV6-6 and J is TRBJ2-7; unclear D gene. The CDR3 is 13 residues long. Per the germline V gene, CDR1 is MNHNY and CDR2 is SVGAGI (reference sequence). The V end lost 0 bases, the J end lost 2 bases, and 5 bases lay between the germline ends. Here the CDR3 reads CASSYSGPYEQYF. In nucleotides, the CDR3 is TGTGCCAGCAGTTACTCTGGACCCTACGAGCAGTACTTC.

The rearrangement joins TRBV25-1 to TRBJ2-7; 7 bases agree with TRBD2. Germline trimming cut 7 bases from V and 4 bases from J; bases unmatched to any gene: 13. In germline, CDR1 is MGHDK, CDR2 SYGVNS. The CDR3 has 15 residues. The CDR3 nucleotides read TGTGCCAGCACTGCACATCGGGGGGTCCCATACGAGCAGTACTTC. It codes for CASTAHRGVPYEQYF.

The chain uses TRBV27 and TRBJ1-5; no clear D gene. With 0 bases removed from V and 3 bases from J, the gap between germline ends came to 6 bases. Germline CDR1 reads MNHEY; CDR2 reads SMNVEV (reference sequence). The CDR3 contains 14 residues. The CDR3 region has the DNA TGTGCCAGCAGTTTATCGTCCCTCAATCAGCCCCAGCATTTT. This translates into CASSLSSLNQPQHF.

V gene TRBV5-4 combines with J gene TRBJ2-5; 9 bases match TRBD2. The CDR3 sequence is 17 residues long. Losses at the gene ends were 2 bases for V and 1 base for J; bases not matched to a gene: 9. In germline, CDR1 is SGHNT, CDR2 YYREEE (reference sequence). CDR3 sequence: CASSLHLAGAFQETQYF. Here the CDR3 DNA reads TGTGCCAGCAGCTTACACTTAGCGGGGGCTTTCCAAGAGACCCAGTACTTC.

The V gene is TRBV11-2, the J gene TRBJ2-3; D possibly uses TRBD1 or TRBD2 (6 bases each). Trimming took 4 bases from V and 1 from J, leaving 12 bases between them. This CDR3 spans 15 amino acids. Germline CDR1 and CDR2: SGHAT and FQNNGV. In nucleotides, the CDR3 is TGTGCCAGCAGCTCAGGGGAGGTCGGCACAGATACGCAGTATTTT. Translation: CASSSGEVGTDTQYF. Filled out from reference TRBV11-2 and TRBJ2-3, the complete variable domain reads EAGVAQSPRYKIIEKRQSVAFWCNPISGHATLYWYQQILGQGPKLLIQFQNNGVVDDSQLPKDRFSAERLKGVDSTLKIQPAKLEDSAVYLCASSSGEVGTDTQYFGPGTRLTVL.

As DNA, the CDR3 is TGTGCCAGCAGCGTAGAACAGGGAGTACTCCAAGAGACCCAGTACTTC. It translates to CASSVEQGVLQETQYF. This chain joins TRBV9 and TRBJ2-5; possibly TRBD1 for D (6 bases). CDR1 and CDR2 from the germline V gene are SGDLS and YYNGEE. V lost 0 bases to trimming and J lost 1 base, with 13 bases between them. CDR3 length: 16 residues.